A single TCR beta chain is shown here with its context. Its antigen is unknown. Before sequencing, viral peptide pools were used by the ViraFEST assay to expand antigen-specific CD4+ T cells. Following a roughly 9-day culture, CD4+ T cells were purified. Two doses of BNT162b2 or mRNA-1273 vaccine were administered to participants. IL-2 medium was substituted for half the medium on days 3 and 7. This record belongs to a study of vaccination effects on CD4 cells after COVID-19. Points from the study as a whole: Early post-infection timepoints were missing from the study, which also had few convalescent patients.

V was trimmed by 3 bases and J by 3 bases, leaving 6 bases between them. This CDR3 has 12 residues. From germline, CDR1 is SGHDT and CDR2 YYEEEE. TCRdb's copy holds only in-frame clones and misses some; the assay was immunoSEQ multiplex PCR. The sample lists roughly 71,000 clones, approximately 80% occurring once. The chain employs TRBV5-6 and TRBJ1-1; D call uncertain. Sequences were derived from CD4+ T cells from PBMCs cultured with HCoV-229E spike peptides, sampled after COVID-19 vaccination. This receptor was identified in a human donor who received a COVID-19 vaccine. The CDR3: CASSWGYTEAFF. In DNA, the CDR3 is TGTGCCAGCAGCTGGGGTTACACTGAAGCTTTCTTT.